The 12 T cell receptor beta chains in this list originate from one sample, sequenced in a study of early stage breast cancer tumors. Sequencing used immunoSEQ multiplex PCR; TCRdb keeps in-frame clones, though not all of them. The data hold about 28,000 clones, with around three fifths observed a single time. The sample taken for sequencing was breast tumor tissue. These receptors originate from a person between 45 and 65 years old with breast cancer.

The rearrangement uses TRBV14 and TRBJ1-1; TRBD1 matches 7 bases. This CDR3 has 17 amino acids. J lost 1 base, V lost 0 bases, and 8 bases had no gene match. From germline, CDR1 is SGHDN and CDR2 FVKESK. The CDR3 DNA reads TGTGCCAGCAGCCAAGATTCTTTAGGGGGCCCGAACACTGAAGCTTTCTTT. It specifies CASSQDSLGGPNTEAFF. Looking up the rest from reference TRBV14 and TRBJ1-1 gives the full variable domain: EAGVTQFPSHSVIEKGQTVTLRCDPISGHDNLYWYRRVMGKEIKFLLHFVKESKQDESGMPNNRFLAERTGGTYSTLKVQPAELEDSGVYFCASSQDSLGGPNTEAFFGQGTRLTVV.

The rearrangement joins TRBV30 to TRBJ2-1; TRBD2 matches 13 bases. Germline V gene sequence: CDR1 GTSNPN, CDR2 SVGIG (reference sequence). After removal of 6 bases from V and 8 bases from J, the junction contained 10 bases not matched to a gene. The length of the CDR3 is 15 residues. The CDR3, as DNA: TGTGCCTGTTCACTAGCGGGAGGGCCGGGGGATGAGCAGTTCTTC. This encodes CACSLAGGPGDEQFF.

By sample share, this clone is large. The rearrangement joins TRBV2 to TRBJ2-5; 10 bases line up with TRBD1. This CDR3 contains 14 residues. Trimming at V came to 3 bases and at J to 5 bases, leaving 3 bases not matched to a gene. Germline V gene sequence: CDR1 SNHLY, CDR2 FYNNEI. The CDR3: CASSDWDRGETQYF. DNA of the CDR3: TGTGCCAGCAGTGACTGGGACAGGGGCGAGACCCAGTACTTC.

This clone was observed a handful of times. The chain links TRBV11-2 to TRBJ1-1; D is unclear. V lost 1 base and J 1 base, leaving 7 bases between the germline ends. The CDR3 spans 14 residues. CDR1 and CDR2 (germline): SGHAT, FQNNGV. This CDR3 is CASSLVATNTEAFF. The CDR3 nucleotides read TGTGCCAGCAGCTTAGTTGCTACGAACACTGAAGCTTTCTTT.

The V call is TRBV7-6, the J call TRBJ2-2, with 7 nucleotides matching TRBD2. J was trimmed by 0 bases and V by 6 bases; bases with no gene match: 4. Germline CDR1 and CDR2: SGHVS and FNYEAQ. The CDR3 is 15 amino acids. This CDR3 is CASRRSGANTGELFF. DNA of the CDR3: TGTGCCAGCAGACGCAGCGGGGCGAACACCGGGGAGCTGTTTTTT.

The chain uses TRBV7-8 and TRBJ2-1; D is tentatively TRBD1 or TRBD2 (5 bases each). The CDR3 spans 16 residues. Deletions cut 5 bases from V and 5 bases from J, with 19 bases between. Germline CDR1 is SGHVS and CDR2 is FQNEAQ. CDR3 nucleotide sequence: TGTGCCAGCAGCCGAGGGGCAGGGAAGGGGCACAATGAGCAGTTCTTC. Amino acid sequence: CASSRGAGKGHNEQFF.

This chain links TRBV5-1 with TRBJ2-1; D possibly uses TRBD1 or TRBD2 (6 bases each). The CDR3 runs to 16 residues. From germline, CDR1 is SGHRS and CDR2 YFSETQ. Deletions cut 4 bases from V and 2 bases from J, with 16 bases between. DNA of the CDR3: TGCGCCAGCAGCCCGGAAAGGGGGGACGCCTACAATGAGCAGTTCTTC. Protein product: CASSPERGDAYNEQFF.

This clone was seen at least ten times. The chain has TRBV30 and TRBJ1-5; D not certain. Trimming stripped 0 bases from V and 5 bases from J, with 11 bases between. CDR1 and CDR2 (germline): GTSNPN, SVGIG (reference sequence). This CDR3 spans 14 amino acids. The CDR3 protein is CAWSVRDGHQPQHF. The CDR3 DNA reads TGTGCCTGGAGTGTGAGGGATGGCCATCAGCCCCAGCATTTT.

V is TRBV23-1 and J is TRBJ2-2; the D gene is possibly TRBD2 (6 bases). TRBV23-1 is placed among ORFs of uncertain function. This CDR3 has 18 amino acids. V lost 2 bases and J lost 6, with 22 bases in between. CDR3 protein: CASSQRRGGPWYAGELFF. DNA for the CDR3: TGCGCCAGCAGTCAAAGACGCGGAGGGCCTTGGTACGCCGGGGAGCTGTTTTTT.

The chain employs TRBV28 and TRBJ1-5; no clear D gene. V was pared by 6 bases and J by 2 bases, with 14 bases between. The CDR3 runs 15 residues. The germline V gene has CDR1 MDHEN and CDR2 SYDVKM. The CDR3: CASSSWTLGNQPQHF. CDR3 coding DNA: TGTGCCAGCAGCAGTTGGACGCTGGGCAATCAGCCCCAGCATTTT.

V gene TRBV6-4 combines with J gene TRBJ2-1; TRBD1 matches 10 bases. V gave up 6 bases and J gave up 8 bases; unmatched junction bases: 13. The CDR3 has 16 amino acids. Per germline, CDR1 MRHNA and CDR2 SNTAGT. CDR3 region: CASSEKPGQGFDEQFF. The CDR3 nucleotides are TGTGCCAGCAGCGAGAAACCGGGACAGGGGTTCGATGAGCAGTTCTTC.

This clone was detected only once. The V gene is TRBV6-6, the J gene TRBJ2-7; 9 nucleotides align to TRBD1. The germline gives CDR1 MNHNY, CDR2 SVGAGI (reference sequence). V lost 6 bases and J lost 3; bases outside the gene matches: 9. The CDR3 sequence is 15 residues long. The CDR3 here is CASRAAGTGHYEQYF. The DNA for the CDR3 is TGTGCCAGCAGAGCTGCCGGGACAGGGCACTACGAGCAGTACTTC.